The rows below give T cell receptor beta chains drawn from one sample of a study of T-cell memory formation after mild COVID-19. TCRdb used MiXCR to reprocess the 5' RACE reads, holding one entry per CDR3 protein. The sample has some 260,000 distinct CDR3 sequences; 16% are singletons. Sequencing was performed on PBMCs or a T cell subset sorted from them (not recorded which). Receptors were obtained from a man younger than 30 who had mild COVID-19 (a few samples of this study predate the infection). Cell type and time point are not known. Each CDR3 is given with its conserved first and last residue. D genes are given only for firm matches. The size field is filled for only some rows; it gives once, few, many or a size class.

TRBV6-2/TRBV6-3	TRBJ2-5	many	NA	TGTGCCAGCTCATTGGTCTCCTGGGAGACCCAGTACTTC	CASSLVSWETQYF
TRBV6-2/TRBV6-3	TRBJ2-3	NA	NA	TGTGCCAGTGGACAGAGCACAGATACGCAGTATTTT	CASGQSTDTQYF
TRBV7-9	TRBJ2-7	many	TRBD1	TGTGCCAGCAGTAGGGGACAGATAGGGTACGAGCAGTACTTC	CASSRGQIGYEQYF
TRBV7-2	TRBJ1-5	NA	NA	TGTGCCAGCAGCTTGGATCAGGGACTCCAGCATTTT	CASSLDQGLQHF
TRBV6-5	TRBJ2-5	few	TRBD2	TGTGCCAGCAGAGAACTAGCGGGGGGAGCACAAGAGACCCAGTACTTC	CASRELAGGAQETQYF
TRBV7-9	TRBJ2-3	many	NA	TGTGCCAGCAGTGTACATACAGATACGCAGTATTTT	CASSVHTDTQYF
TRBV27	TRBJ2-5	NA	TRBD1	TGTGCCAGCAGTCCGCGGACAGGGTCGAGGGAGACCCAGTACTTC	CASSPRTGSRETQYF
TRBV20-1	TRBJ2-3	NA	TRBD2	TGCAGTGCTCCCGGGACTAGCGGAACTAGCACAGATACGCAGTATTTT	CSAPGTSGTSTDTQYF
TRBV6-6	TRBJ1-2	NA	NA	TGTGCCAGCAGTTACCTACAGGGTAACTATGGCTACACCTTC	CASSYLQGNYGYTF
TRBV7-2	TRBJ2-5	NA	NA	TGTGCCAGCAGCTTCCTTGTCGGTGGCCAGTACTTC	CASSFLVGGQYF
TRBV5-1	TRBJ1-6	NA	NA	TGCGCCAGCAGCTTGCAACAGGGTTATAATTCACCCCTCCACTTT	CASSLQQGYNSPLHF
TRBV5-1	TRBJ2-3	many	NA	TGCGCCAGCAGTCTTAATAACAGCCCAGATACGCAGTATTTT	CASSLNNSPDTQYF
TRBV18	TRBJ1-6	few	NA	TGTGCCAGCTCAGAAGCAGGGTCACCCCTCCACTTT	CASSEAGSPLHF
TRBV12-3/TRBV12-4	TRBJ1-1	few	NA	TGTGCCAGCAGGTTGAGGCTGCACACTGAAGCTTTCTTT	CASRLRLHTEAFF
TRBV4-2	TRBJ2-4	NA	TRBD1	TGTGCCAGCAGCCAGGCTGGGACAGGGGGCGCCGAAAACATTCAGTACTTC	CASSQAGTGGAENIQYF